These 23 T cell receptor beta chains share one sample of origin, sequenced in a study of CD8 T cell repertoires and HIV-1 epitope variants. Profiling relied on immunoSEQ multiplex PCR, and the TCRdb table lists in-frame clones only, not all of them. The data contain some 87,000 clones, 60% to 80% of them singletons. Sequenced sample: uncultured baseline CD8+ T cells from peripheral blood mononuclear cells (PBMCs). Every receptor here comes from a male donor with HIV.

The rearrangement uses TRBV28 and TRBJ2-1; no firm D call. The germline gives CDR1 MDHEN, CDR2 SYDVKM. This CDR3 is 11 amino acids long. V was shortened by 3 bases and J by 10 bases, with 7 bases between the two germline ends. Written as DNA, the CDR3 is TGTGCCAGCAGTTTGCTAGAAGAGCAGTTCTTC. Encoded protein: CASSLLEEQFF.

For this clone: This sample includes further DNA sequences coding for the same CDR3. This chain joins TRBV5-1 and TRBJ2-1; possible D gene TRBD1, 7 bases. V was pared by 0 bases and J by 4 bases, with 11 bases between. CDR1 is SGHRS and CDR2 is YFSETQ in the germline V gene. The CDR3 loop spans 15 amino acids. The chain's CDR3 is CASSLGQGGYNEQFF. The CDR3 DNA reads TGCGCCAGCAGCTTGGGTCAGGGGGGATACAATGAGCAGTTCTTC.

CDR3 DNA: TGTGCCAGCAGTTTTGATCTAGGGTCAGGTAGTACTAGCACAGATACGCAGTATTTT. It codes for CASSFDLGSGSTSTDTQYF. This rearrangement joins TRBV28 to TRBJ2-3; D is undetermined. The CDR3 extends over 19 amino acids. V dropped 3 bases and J dropped 0 bases, with 22 bases sitting between them. CDR1 and CDR2 from the germline V gene are MDHEN and SYDVKM. Full variable domain (outside the CDR3, taken from reference TRBV28 and TRBJ2-3): DVKVTQSSRYLVKRTGEKVFLECVQDMDHENMFWYRQDPGLGLRLIYFSYDVKMKEKGDIPEGYSVSREKKERFSLILESASTNQTSMYLCASSFDLGSGSTSTDTQYFGPGTRLTVL.

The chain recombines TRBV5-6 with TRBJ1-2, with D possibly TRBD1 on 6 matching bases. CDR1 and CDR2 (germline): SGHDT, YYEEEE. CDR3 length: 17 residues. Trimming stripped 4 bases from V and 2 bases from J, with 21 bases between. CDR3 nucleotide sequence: TGTGCCAGCAGCATTTTTGGGCCAACAGGGCTCAACTATGGCTACACCTTC. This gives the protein CASSIFGPTGLNYGYTF. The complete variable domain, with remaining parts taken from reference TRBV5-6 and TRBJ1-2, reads DAGVTQSPTHLIKTRGQQVTLRCSPKSGHDTVSWYQQALGQGPQFIFQYYEEEERQRGNFPDRFSGHQFPNYSSELNVNALLLGDSALYLCASSIFGPTGLNYGYTFGSGTRLTVV.

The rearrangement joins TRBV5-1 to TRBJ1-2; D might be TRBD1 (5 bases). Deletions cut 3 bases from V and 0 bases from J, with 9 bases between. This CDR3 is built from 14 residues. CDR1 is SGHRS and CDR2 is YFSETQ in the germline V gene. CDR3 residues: CASSSPGTNYGYTF. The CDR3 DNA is TGCGCCAGCAGCTCCCCAGGGACTAACTATGGCTACACCTTC.

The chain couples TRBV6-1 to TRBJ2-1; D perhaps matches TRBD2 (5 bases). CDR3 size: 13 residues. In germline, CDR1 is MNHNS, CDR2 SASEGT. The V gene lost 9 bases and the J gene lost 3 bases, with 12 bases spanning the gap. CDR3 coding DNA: TGTGCCAGTCGGGGATCAAACTACAATGAGCAGTTCTTC. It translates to CASRGSNYNEQFF.

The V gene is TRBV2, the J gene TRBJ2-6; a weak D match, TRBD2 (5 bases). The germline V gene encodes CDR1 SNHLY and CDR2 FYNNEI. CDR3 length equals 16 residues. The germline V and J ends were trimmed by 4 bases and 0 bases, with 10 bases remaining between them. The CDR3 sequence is CASSGTSTSGANVLTF. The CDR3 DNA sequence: TGTGCCAGCAGTGGGACTTCCACCTCTGGGGCCAACGTCCTGACTTTC.

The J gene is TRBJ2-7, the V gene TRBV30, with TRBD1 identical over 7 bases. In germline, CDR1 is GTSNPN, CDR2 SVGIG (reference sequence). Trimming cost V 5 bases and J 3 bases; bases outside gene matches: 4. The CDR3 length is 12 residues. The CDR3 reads CAWGGQIYEQYF. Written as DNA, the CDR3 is TGTGCCTGGGGGGGACAGATCTACGAGCAGTACTTC.

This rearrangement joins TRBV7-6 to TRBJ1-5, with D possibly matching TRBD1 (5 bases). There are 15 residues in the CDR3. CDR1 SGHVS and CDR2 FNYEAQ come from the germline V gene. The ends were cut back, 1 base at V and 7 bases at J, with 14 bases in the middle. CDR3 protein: CASSLVAGPGQPQHF. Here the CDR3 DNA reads TGTGCCAGCAGCTTAGTAGCAGGGCCGGGCCAGCCCCAGCATTTT.

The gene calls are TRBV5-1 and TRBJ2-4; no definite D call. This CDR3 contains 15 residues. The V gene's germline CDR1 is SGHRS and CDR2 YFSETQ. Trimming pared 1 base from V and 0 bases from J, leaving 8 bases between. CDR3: CASSLSGPAKNIQYF. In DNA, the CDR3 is TGCGCCAGCAGCTTGTCAGGACCAGCCAAAAACATTCAGTACTTC.

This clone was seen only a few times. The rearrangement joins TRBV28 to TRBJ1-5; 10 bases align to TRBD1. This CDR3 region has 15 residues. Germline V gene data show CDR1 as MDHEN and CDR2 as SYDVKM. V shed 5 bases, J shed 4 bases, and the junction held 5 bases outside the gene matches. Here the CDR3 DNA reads TGTGCCAGCAGTCTGACAGGGGGCAGTAATCAGCCCCAGCATTTT. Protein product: CASSLTGGSNQPQHF.

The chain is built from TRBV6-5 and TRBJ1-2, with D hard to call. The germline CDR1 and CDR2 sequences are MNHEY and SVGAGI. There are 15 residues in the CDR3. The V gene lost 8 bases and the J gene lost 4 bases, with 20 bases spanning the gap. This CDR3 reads CASRYAGSNSYGYTF. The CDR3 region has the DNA TGTGCCAGCCGGTACGCGGGCAGTAACAGCTATGGCTACACCTTC.

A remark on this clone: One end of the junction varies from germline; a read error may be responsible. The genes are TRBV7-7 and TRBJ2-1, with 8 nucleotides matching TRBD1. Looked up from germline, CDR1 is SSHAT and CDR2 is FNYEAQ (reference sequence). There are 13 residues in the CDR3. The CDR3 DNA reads TGTGCTAGCAGCTTAGATAGGACAGGGTTACCTCTCTTC. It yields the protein CASSLDRTGLPLF. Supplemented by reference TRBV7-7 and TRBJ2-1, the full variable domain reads GAGVSQSPRYKVTKRGQDVTLRCDPISSHATLYWYQQALGQGPEFLTYFNYEAQPDKSGLPSDRFSAERPEGSISTLTIQRTEQRDSAMYRCASSLDRTGLPLFGPGTRLTVL.

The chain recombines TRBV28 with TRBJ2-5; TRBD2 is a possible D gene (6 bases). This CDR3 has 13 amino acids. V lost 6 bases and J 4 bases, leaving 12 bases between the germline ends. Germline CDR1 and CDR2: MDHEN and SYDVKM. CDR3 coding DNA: TGTGCCAGCAGACCTCACGGGGGAGAGACCCAGTACTTC. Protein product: CASRPHGGETQYF.

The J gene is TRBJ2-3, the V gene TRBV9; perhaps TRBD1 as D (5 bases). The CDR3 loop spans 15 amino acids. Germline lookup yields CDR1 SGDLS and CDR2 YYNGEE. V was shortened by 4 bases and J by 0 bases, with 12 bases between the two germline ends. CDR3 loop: CASSPRGDSTDTQYF. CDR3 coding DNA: TGTGCCAGCAGCCCAAGGGGCGATAGCACAGATACGCAGTATTTT.

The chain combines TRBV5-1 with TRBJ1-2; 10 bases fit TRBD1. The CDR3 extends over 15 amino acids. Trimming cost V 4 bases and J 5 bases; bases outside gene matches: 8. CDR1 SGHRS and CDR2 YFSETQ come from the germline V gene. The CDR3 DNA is TGCGCCAGCAGCCCCGAGGGACAGGGGTTTTATGGCTACACCTTC. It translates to CASSPEGQGFYGYTF.

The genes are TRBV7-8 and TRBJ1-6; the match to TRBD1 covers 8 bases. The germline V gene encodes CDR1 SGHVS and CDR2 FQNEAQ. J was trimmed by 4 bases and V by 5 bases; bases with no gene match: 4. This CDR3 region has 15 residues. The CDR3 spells CASSQTGGYNSPLHF. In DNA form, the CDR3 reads TGTGCCAGCAGCCAAACAGGGGGTTATAATTCACCCCTCCACTTT.

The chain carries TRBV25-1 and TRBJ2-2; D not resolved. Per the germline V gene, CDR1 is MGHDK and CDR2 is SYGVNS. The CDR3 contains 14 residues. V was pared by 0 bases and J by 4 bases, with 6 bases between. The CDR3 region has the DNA TGTGCCAGCAGTGAATATAGGGTCACCGGGGAGCTGTTTTTT. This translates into CASSEYRVTGELFF.

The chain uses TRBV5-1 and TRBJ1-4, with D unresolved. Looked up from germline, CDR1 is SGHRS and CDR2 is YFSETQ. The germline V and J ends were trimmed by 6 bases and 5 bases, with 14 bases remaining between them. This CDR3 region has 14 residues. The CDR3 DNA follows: TGCGCCAGCACCTCGGGCAGATGGAATGAAAAACTGTTTTTT. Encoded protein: CASTSGRWNEKLFF.

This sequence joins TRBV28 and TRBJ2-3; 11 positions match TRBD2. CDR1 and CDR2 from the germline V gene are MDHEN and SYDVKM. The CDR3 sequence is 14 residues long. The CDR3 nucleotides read TGTGCTCTAACTAGCGGGAGAGTCACAGATACGCAGTATTTT. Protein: CALTSGRVTDTQYF.

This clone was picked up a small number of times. The CDR3 here is CASSPGTAYEQYF. CDR3 nucleotide sequence: TGTGCCAGCAGCCCAGGGACAGCCTACGAGCAGTACTTC. This chain joins TRBV27 and TRBJ2-7, with 7 bases identical to TRBD1. Looked up from germline, CDR1 is MNHEY and CDR2 is SMNVEV (reference sequence). Trimming took 6 bases from V and 2 from J; bases not matched to a gene: 4. The CDR3 sequence is 13 residues long.

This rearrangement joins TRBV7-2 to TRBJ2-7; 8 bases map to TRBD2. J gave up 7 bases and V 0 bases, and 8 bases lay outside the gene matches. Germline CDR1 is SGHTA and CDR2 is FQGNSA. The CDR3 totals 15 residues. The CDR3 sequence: CASSLALGLGWEQYF. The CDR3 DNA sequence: TGTGCCAGCAGCTTAGCGCTGGGACTAGGATGGGAGCAGTACTTC. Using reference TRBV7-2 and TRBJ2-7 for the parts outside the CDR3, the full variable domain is GAGVSQSPSNKVTEKGKDVELRCDPISGHTALYWYRQSLGQGLEFLIYFQGNSAPDKSGLPSDRFSAERTGGSVSTLTIQRTQQEDSAVYLCASSLALGLGWEQYFGPGTRLTVT.

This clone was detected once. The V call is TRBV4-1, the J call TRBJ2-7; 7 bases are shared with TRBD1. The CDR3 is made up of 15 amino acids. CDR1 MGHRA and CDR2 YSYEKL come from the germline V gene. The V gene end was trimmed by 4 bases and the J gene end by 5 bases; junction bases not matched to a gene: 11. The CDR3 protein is CASSPWTGIENEQYF. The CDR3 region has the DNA TGCGCCAGCAGCCCGTGGACAGGTATTGAGAACGAGCAGTACTTC.